This TCR beta chain came from a study of cytomegalovirus exposure and HLA in healthy donors. This CDR3 comprises 20 residues. Per the germline V gene, CDR1 is SGHNT and CDR2 is YENEEA. V shed 5 bases and J 2 bases; nucleotides not matched to a gene: 19. Primers included in the PCR were 60 Vbeta and 13 Jbeta primers. Sequencing used immunoSEQ multiplex PCR; TCRdb keeps in-frame clones, though not all of them. The table includes around 200,000 clones, 70% to 85% detected once. Donors sampled were nominally healthy, though unrecorded immune exposures were likely. Sequences were obtained from PBMCs. The chain has TRBV11-3 and TRBJ2-5, with TRBD2 matching 11 bases. The source is a woman aged 25 to 39 in good health and CMV-seropositive. The CDR3 DNA is TGTGCCAGCAGCCCACCCCCTAGCGGGAGGTTCCTGGGGGCACAAGAGACCCAGTACTTC. It specifies CASSPPPSGRFLGAQETQYF.